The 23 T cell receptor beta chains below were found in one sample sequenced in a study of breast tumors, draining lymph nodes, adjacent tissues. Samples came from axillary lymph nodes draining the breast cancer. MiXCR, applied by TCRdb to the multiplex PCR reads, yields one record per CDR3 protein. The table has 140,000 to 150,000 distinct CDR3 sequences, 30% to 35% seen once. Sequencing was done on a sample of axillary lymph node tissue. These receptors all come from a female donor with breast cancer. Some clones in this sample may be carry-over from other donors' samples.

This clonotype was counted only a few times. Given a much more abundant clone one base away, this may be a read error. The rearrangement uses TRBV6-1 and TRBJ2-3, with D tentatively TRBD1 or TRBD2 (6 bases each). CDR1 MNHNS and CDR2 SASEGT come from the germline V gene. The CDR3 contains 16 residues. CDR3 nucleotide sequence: TGTGCCAGCAGTCAAGCGCCGGGGGCTAGCACAGATACGCAGTATTTT. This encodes CASSQAPGASTDTQYF.

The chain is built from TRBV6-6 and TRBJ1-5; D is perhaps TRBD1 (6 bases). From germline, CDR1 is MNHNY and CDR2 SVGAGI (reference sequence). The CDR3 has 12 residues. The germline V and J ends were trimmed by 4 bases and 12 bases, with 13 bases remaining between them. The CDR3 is CASSSWDIGQHF. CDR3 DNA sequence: TGTGCCAGCAGTTCCTGGGACATTGGCCAGCATTTT.

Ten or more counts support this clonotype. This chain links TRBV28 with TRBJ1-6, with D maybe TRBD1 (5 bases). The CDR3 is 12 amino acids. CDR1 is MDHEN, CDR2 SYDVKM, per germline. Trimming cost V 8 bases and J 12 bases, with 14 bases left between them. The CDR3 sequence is CASEGWGGPLHF. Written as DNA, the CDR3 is TGTGCCAGCGAGGGGTGGGGTGGACCCCTCCACTTT.

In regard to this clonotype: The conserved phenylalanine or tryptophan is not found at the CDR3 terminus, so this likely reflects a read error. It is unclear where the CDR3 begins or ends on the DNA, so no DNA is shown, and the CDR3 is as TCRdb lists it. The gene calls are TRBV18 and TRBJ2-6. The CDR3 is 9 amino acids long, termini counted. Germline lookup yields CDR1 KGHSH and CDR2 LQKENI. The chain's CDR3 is CASSPLGTS.

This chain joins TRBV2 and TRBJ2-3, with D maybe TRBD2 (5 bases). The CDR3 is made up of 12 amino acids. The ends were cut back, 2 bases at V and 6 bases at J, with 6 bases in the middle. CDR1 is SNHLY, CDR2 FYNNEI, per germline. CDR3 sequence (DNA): TGTGCCAGCAGTGAAATAGCGGATACGCAGTATTTT. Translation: CASSEIADTQYF.

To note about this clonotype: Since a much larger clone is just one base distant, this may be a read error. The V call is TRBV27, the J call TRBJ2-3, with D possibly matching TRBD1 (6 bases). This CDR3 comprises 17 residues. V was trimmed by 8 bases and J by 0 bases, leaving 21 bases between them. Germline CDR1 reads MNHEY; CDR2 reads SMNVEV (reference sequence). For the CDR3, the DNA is TGTGCCAGCGGAAACCCCCGGACAGCCAAAAGCACAGATACGCAGTATTTT. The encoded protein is CASGNPRTAKSTDTQYF.

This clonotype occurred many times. CDR3 in DNA: TGTGCCAGCAGTTATGGACAGGGAAAGTTCAGAGAGACCCAGTACTTC. It is translated as CASSYGQGKFRETQYF. This chain connects TRBV12-3 or TRBV12-4 to TRBJ2-5; TRBD1 aligns across 8 bases. The trim removed 4 bases at V and 4 bases at J, leaving 11 bases unmatched. The CDR3 extends over 16 amino acids.

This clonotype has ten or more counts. This CDR3 is CASSPGTAIGGYTF. In DNA form, the CDR3 reads TGCGCCAGCAGCCCCGGGACGGCGATCGGGGGCTACACCTTC. The V and J genes are TRBV5-1 and TRBJ1-2; maybe TRBD1 (5 bases). This CDR3 region has 14 residues. CDR1 is SGHRS, CDR2 YFSETQ, per germline. V was pared by 4 bases and J by 8 bases, with 18 bases between.

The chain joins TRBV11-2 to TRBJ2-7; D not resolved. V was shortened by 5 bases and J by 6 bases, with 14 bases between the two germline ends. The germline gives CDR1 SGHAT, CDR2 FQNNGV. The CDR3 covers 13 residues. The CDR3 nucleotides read TGTGCCAGCAGCCAAGCCAGAGCCTCCGAGCAGTACTTC. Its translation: CASSQARASEQYF.

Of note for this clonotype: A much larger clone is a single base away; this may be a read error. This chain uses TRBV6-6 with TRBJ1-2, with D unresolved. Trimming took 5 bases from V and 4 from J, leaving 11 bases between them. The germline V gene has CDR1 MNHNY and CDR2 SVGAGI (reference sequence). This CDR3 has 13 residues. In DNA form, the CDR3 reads TGTGCCAGCAGTCGGAACCCACTCTATGGCTACACCTTC. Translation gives CASSRNPLYGYTF.

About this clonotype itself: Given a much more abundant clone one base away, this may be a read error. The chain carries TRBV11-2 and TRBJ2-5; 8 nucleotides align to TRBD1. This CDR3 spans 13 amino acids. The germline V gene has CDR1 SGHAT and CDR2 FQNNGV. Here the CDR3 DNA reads TGTGCCACAGGGGGCGGGGCCCAAGCGACCCAGTACTTC. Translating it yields CATGGGAQATQYF.

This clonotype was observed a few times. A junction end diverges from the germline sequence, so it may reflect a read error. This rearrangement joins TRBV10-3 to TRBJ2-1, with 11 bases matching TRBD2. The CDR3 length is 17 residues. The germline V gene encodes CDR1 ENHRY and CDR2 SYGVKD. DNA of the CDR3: TGTGCCAGCAGTGAAGTCCTAGCGGGGGGAACGGGGGGGAAGCAGTTCTTC. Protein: CASSEVLAGGTGGKQFF.

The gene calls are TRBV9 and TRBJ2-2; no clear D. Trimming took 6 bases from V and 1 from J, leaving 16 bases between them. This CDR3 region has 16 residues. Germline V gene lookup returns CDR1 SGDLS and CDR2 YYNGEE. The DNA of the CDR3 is TGTGCCAGCACCCCTTCTCCCGGTCTGAACACCGGGGAGCTGTTTTTT. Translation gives CASTPSPGLNTGELFF.

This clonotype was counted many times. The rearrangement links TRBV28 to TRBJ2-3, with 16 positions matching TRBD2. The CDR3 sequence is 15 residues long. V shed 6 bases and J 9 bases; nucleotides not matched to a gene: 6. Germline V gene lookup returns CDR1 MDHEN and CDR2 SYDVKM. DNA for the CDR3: TGTGCCAGCAGGACGGGACTAGCGGGGGGGCAGACGCAGTATTTT. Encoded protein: CASRTGLAGGQTQYF.

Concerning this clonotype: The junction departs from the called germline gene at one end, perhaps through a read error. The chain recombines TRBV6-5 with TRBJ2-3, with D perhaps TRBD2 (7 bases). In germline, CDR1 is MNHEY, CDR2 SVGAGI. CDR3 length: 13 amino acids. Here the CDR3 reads CAISRGGADTQYF. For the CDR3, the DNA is TGTGCCATCAGTCGCGGGGGCGCAGATACGCAGTATTTT.

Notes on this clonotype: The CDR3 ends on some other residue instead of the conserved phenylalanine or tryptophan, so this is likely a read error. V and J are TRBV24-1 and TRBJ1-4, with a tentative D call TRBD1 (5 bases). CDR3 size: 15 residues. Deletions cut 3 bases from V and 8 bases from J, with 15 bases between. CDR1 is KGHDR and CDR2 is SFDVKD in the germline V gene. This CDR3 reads CATSDRDGPREKLFV. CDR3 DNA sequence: TGTGCCACCAGTGATCGGGACGGCCCCAGAGAAAAACTGTTTGTT.

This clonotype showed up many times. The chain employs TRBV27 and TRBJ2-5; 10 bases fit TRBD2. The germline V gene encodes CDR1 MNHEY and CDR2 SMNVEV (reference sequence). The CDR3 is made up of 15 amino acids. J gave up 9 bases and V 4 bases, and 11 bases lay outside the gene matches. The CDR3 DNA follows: TGTGCCAGCAGTTCCCTAGCGGGGGCCTTGATGGCCCAGTACTTC. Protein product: CASSSLAGALMAQYF.

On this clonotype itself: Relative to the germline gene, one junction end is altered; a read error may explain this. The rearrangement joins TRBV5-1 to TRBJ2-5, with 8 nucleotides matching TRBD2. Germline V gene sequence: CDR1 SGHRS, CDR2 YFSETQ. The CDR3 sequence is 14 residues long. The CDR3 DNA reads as TGCGCCAGCAGCTCGGGGGGGAAGCAAGACACCCAGTACTTC. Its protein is CASSSGGKQDTQYF. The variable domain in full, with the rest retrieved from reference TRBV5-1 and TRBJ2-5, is KAGVTQTPRYLIKTRGQQVTLSCSPISGHRSVSWYQQTPGQGLQFLFEYFSETQRNKGNFPGRFSGRQFSNSRSEMNVSTLELGDSALYLCASSSGGKQDTQYFGPGTRLLVL.

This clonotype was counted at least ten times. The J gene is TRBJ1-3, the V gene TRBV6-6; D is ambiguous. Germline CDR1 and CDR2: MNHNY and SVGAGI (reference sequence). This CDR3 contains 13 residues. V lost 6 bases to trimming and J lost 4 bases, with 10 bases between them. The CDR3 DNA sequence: TGTGCCAGCAGCCTCCAATTCGGAAACACCATATATTTT. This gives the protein CASSLQFGNTIYF.

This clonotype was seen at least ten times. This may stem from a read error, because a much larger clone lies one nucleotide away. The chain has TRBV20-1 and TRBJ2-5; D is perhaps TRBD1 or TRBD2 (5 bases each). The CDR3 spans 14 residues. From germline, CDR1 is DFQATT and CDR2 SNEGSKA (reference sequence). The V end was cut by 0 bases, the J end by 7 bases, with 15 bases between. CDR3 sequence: CSARDSTRGATQYF. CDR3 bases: TGCAGTGCTAGAGATAGTACCCGAGGGGCGACCCAGTACTTC.

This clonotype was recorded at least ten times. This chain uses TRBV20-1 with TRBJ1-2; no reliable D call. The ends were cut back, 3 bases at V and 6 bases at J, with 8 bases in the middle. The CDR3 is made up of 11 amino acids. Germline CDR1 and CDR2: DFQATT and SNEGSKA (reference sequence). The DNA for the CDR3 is TGCAGTGCTAGGCGGGATGATGGCTACACCTTC. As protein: CSARRDDGYTF.

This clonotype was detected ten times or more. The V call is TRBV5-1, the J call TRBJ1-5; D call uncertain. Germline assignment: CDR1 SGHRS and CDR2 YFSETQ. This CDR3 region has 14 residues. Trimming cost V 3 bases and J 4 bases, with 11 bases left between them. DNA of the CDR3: TGCGCCAGCAGCTCAGGAGTCTCGAATCAGCCCCAGCATTTT. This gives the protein CASSSGVSNQPQHF.

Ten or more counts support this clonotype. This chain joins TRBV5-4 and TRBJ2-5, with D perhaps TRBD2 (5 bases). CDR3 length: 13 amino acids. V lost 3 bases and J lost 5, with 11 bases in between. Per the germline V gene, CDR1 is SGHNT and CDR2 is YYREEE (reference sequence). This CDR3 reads CASSWERRETQYF. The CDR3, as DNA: TGTGCCAGCAGCTGGGAGAGGAGGGAGACCCAGTACTTC. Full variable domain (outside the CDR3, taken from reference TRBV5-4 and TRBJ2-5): ETGVTQSPTHLIKTRGQQVTLRCSSQSGHNTVSWYQQALGQGPQFIFQYYREEENGRGNFPPRFSGLQFPNYSSELNVNALELDDSALYLCASSWERRETQYFGPGTRLLVL.